This T cell receptor beta chain is from a study of T cells after yellow fever vaccination. The length of the CDR3 is 15 residues. The V segment lost 1 base and the J segment 2 bases; nucleotides outside the gene matches: 4. Germline values: CDR1 SGHRS, CDR2 YFSETQ. It was through 5'RACE template switching that TCR cDNA was made, with a universal primer site and UMIs added. TCRdb processed the 5' RACE reads anew with MiXCR; each CDR3 protein has one entry. This sample carries a few hundred thousand distinct CDR3 sequences, around 9.3% of them seen once, and the ten largest clones take 3% to 4%. The chain is built from TRBV5-1 and TRBJ2-3; 7 bases align to TRBD1. The clonotype comes from a man between 18 and 29 years old who received the YFV17D yellow fever vaccine. Source: CD4+ T cells sorted from PBMCs, taken 5 days after the yellow fever booster vaccination. CDR3 sequence reads: CASSLRTGNTDTQYF. The DNA of the CDR3 is TGCGCCAGCAGCTTGCGGACAGGAAACACAGATACGCAGTATTTT.